A selection of T cell receptor beta chains follows, all from one sample in a study of control samples from healthy donors and cancer patients. Using immunoSEQ multiplex PCR, the repertoire was profiled, and TCRdb retains in-frame clones only, with some absent. This table has around 160,000 clones, more than 85% appearing once. What was sequenced was blood. The receptors were sampled from a man between 18 and 35 years old in good health. Each CDR3 is given with its conserved first and last residue. A D gene is named only where the DNA matches it firmly. Expanded clones are given a class, and other clones once, few, many or no size at all.

D,size,V,J,CDR3,DNA
-,-,TRBV6-5,TRBJ1-1,CAIRGGWTEAFF,TGTGCCATCCGAGGGGGGTGGACTGAAGCTTTCTTT
TRBD1,-,TRBV5-8,TRBJ1-5,CATSTGLSNQPQHF,TGTGCCACCTCGACAGGGTTGAGCAATCAGCCCCAGCATTTT
-,-,TRBV27,TRBJ2-7,CASSRHRRSSYEQYF,TGTGCCAGCAGCCGACACCGTAGGAGCTCCTACGAGCAGTACTTC
TRBD1,-,TRBV19,TRBJ1-5,CASSKQGAQPQHF,TGTGCCAGTAGTAAACAGGGGGCCCAGCCCCAGCATTTT
-,-,TRBV13,TRBJ2-7,CASSDEGDSGGEQYF,TGTGCCAGCAGCGACGAGGGGGACTCAGGGGGCGAGCAGTACTTC
-,-,TRBV7-9,TRBJ1-6,CASSLAEPPLHF,TGTGCCAGCAGCTTAGCGGAGCCACCCCTCCACTTT
TRBD1,-,TRBV7-9,TRBJ1-1,CASSRDRGTEAFF,TGTGCCAGCAGCCGAGACAGGGGTACTGAAGCTTTCTTT
TRBD1,-,TRBV6-2/TRBV6-3,TRBJ1-5,CASSYADRGYQPQHF,TGTGCCAGCAGTTACGCAGACAGGGGTTATCAGCCCCAGCATTTT
TRBD2,-,TRBV4-2,TRBJ2-7,CASSHAWGRAGGTEQYF,TGTGCCAGCAGCCATGCGTGGGGACGCGCGGGAGGGACTGAGCAGTACTTC
-,-,TRBV6-2/TRBV6-3,TRBJ1-5,CASSSVPGAGNQPQHF,TGTGCCAGCAGTTCAGTCCCCGGTGCGGGCAATCAGCCCCAGCATTTT
-,-,TRBV5-1,TRBJ2-7,CASSWVKESSGEQYF,TGCGCCAGCAGCTGGGTTAAGGAATCTTCCGGCGAGCAGTACTTC
TRBD1,-,TRBV7-2,TRBJ1-3,CASSAYEDRDGNTIYF,TGTGCCAGCAGCGCCTATGAGGACAGGGACGGAAACACCATATATTTT
TRBD2,-,TRBV11-2,TRBJ2-3,CASSFTSGSWADTQYF,TGTGCCAGCAGCTTTACTAGCGGGAGTTGGGCAGATACGCAGTATTTT
TRBD2,-,TRBV2,TRBJ2-3,CASSERAGGLTDTQYF,TGTGCCAGCAGTGAGAGAGCGGGGGGGCTCACAGATACGCAGTATTTT
-,-,TRBV27,TRBJ2-6,CASSLMVSGANVLTF,TGTGCCAGCAGTTTAATGGTCTCTGGGGCCAACGTCCTGACTTTC
TRBD2,-,TRBV13,TRBJ2-1,CASSFSGTSFYNEQFF,TGTGCCAGCAGCTTTTCCGGGACTAGTTTCTACAATGAGCAGTTCTTC
-,-,TRBV10-3,TRBJ1-3,CATGVYDSGNTIYF,TGTGCCACGGGGGTATACGACTCTGGAAACACCATATATTTT
-,-,TRBV7-9,TRBJ2-7,CASSPREHYEQYF,TGTGCCAGCAGCCCAAGGGAACACTACGAGCAGTACTTC
-,-,TRBV4-2,TRBJ2-5,CASSQDVGPEETQYF,TGTGCCAGCAGCCAAGATGTGGGCCCCGAAGAGACCCAGTACTTC
-,few,TRBV4-3,TRBJ1-2,CASSQDGRASGYTF,TGCGCCAGCAGCCAAGATGGGAGGGCCTCTGGCTACACCTTC
-,-,TRBV18,TRBJ1-5,CASSQGDGSQPQHF,TGTGCCAGCTCACAGGGGGACGGCAGTCAGCCCCAGCATTTT
-,-,TRBV9,TRBJ1-2,CASSGGAHGYTF,TGTGCCAGCAGCGGAGGAGCGCATGGCTACACCTTC
-,-,TRBV7-6,TRBJ2-5,CASSLAGPRVGVGETQYF,TGTGCCAGCAGCTTAGCGGGGCCTAGGGTTGGGGTCGGAGAGACCCAGTACTTC
-,-,TRBV27,TRBJ2-1,CASTWAVGNEQFF,TGTGCCAGCACTTGGGCGGTGGGGAATGAGCAGTTCTTC
TRBD2,once,TRBV11-2,TRBJ2-1,CASSLGPSGGEQFF,TGTGCCAGCAGCTTAGGCCCTAGCGGGGGTGAGCAGTTCTTC
-,-,TRBV7-9,TRBJ1-1,CASSLASATEAFF,TGTGCCAGCAGCTTAGCCAGCGCCACTGAAGCTTTCTTT
-,-,TRBV10-3,TRBJ1-2,CAIPTPTGGNGYTF,TGTGCCATCCCAACACCAACGGGGGGGAATGGCTACACCTTC
-,-,TRBV5-6,TRBJ1-1,CASSADGTRRGTEAFF,TGTGCCAGCAGCGCCGACGGGACCCGCAGAGGAACTGAAGCTTTCTTT
TRBD2,-,TRBV9,TRBJ2-3,CASSVEVGRRTDTQYF,TGTGCCAGCAGCGTAGAGGTCGGGAGGAGAACAGATACGCAGTATTTT
-,few,TRBV6-5,TRBJ1-1,CASSPRSTEAFF,TGTGCCAGCAGTCCCCGAAGTACTGAAGCTTTCTTT
TRBD1,-,TRBV5-1,TRBJ2-2,CASSSRWGQGAAGELFF,TGCGCCAGCAGTTCAAGGTGGGGACAGGGGGCCGCCGGGGAGCTGTTTTTT
-,-,TRBV5-1,TRBJ1-6,CASSLAVGGDSPLHF,TGCGCCAGCAGCTTGGCGGTAGGGGGGGATTCACCCCTCCACTTT
-,-,TRBV5-4,TRBJ2-1,CASSWINEQFF,TGTGCCAGCAGCTGGATAAATGAGCAGTTCTTC
TRBD1,-,TRBV4-1,TRBJ1-3,CASSPRGQGSGNTIYF,TGCGCCAGCAGCCCCCGAGGACAGGGATCCGGAAACACCATATATTTT
TRBD1,once,TRBV5-1,TRBJ1-1,CASSLHQGVSEAFF,TGCGCCAGCAGCTTGCACCAGGGGGTCTCTGAAGCTTTCTTT
TRBD1,once,TRBV14,TRBJ1-6,CASRFGQVNSPLHF,TGTGCCAGCAGGTTCGGACAGGTCAATTCACCCCTCCACTTT
-,-,TRBV4-1,TRBJ1-4,CASSPSIARAGEPNEKLFF,TGCGCCAGCAGCCCGTCAATCGCGCGAGCAGGGGAGCCTAATGAAAAACTGTTTTTT
-,-,TRBV29-1,TRBJ2-2,CSGLRDTTGELFF,TGCAGCGGGCTCCGGGATACCACCGGGGAGCTGTTTTTT
-,-,TRBV10-3,TRBJ2-1,CAISGGESSPPPYNEQFF,TGTGCCATCAGTGGGGGGGAAAGCAGTCCACCACCTTACAATGAGCAGTTCTTC
-,-,TRBV30,TRBJ2-7,CALGSYEQYF,TGTGCCTTGGGATCCTACGAGCAGTACTTC
TRBD1,-,TRBV7-9,TRBJ1-1,CASSLGTPGGAFF,TGTGCCAGCAGCTTAGGGACCCCAGGGGGAGCTTTCTTT
-,-,TRBV25-1,TRBJ1-5,CASSEWGGQPQHF,TGTGCCAGCAGTGAATGGGGGGGTCAGCCCCAGCATTTT
TRBD2,-,TRBV4-1,TRBJ2-1,CASSQTFREGSDNEQFF,TGCGCCAGCAGCCAAACTTTCAGGGAGGGGAGTGACAATGAGCAGTTCTTC
TRBD1,-,TRBV6-1,TRBJ1-6,CASSALPPTGPNSPLHF,TGTGCCAGCAGTGCACTCCCGCCGACAGGGCCTAATTCACCCCTCCACTTT
TRBD2,-,TRBV18,TRBJ2-2,CASSPRTSGRIGDGELFF,TGTGCCAGCTCACCGCGGACTAGCGGGAGGATAGGTGACGGGGAGCTGTTTTTT
-,-,TRBV4-1,TRBJ1-2,CASSQDWEQNYGYTF,TGCGCCAGCAGCCAAGATTGGGAGCAAAACTATGGCTACACCTTC